This T cell receptor (beta chain) was documented in a study of OX40 agonist ivuxolimab in advanced cancers. Study context: It was ivuxolimab, an agonistic anti-OX40 (CD134) antibody, that patients were treated with.

With 4 bases clipped from V and 3 bases from J, the junction kept 7 bases outside the gene matches. Per germline, CDR1 PRHDT and CDR2 FYEKMQ (reference sequence). The CDR3 has 15 amino acids. Broader study findings: There were, on average, more expanded clones in CD8+ T cells than in CD4+. Both blood CD4+ and CD8+ T cells showed clonal growth by week 6 at 0.1 to 3.0 mg/kg.

This clone was detected once. Antigen specificity is unknown. Sequenced by immunoSEQ multiplex PCR; TCRdb stores in-frame clones only, minus some. The table lists some 70,000 clones, less than 90% of them singletons. The starting material was CD4+ or CD8+ T cells sorted from blood, obtained in a trial of the OX40 agonist ivuxolimab. The origin of this receptor is an adult with an advanced solid tumor such as melanoma, head and neck, liver or kidney cancer. The genes are TRBV13 and TRBJ2-5; TRBD1 agrees at 8 bases. The CDR3 loop reads CASSSDREQKETQYF. The CDR3 DNA reads TGTGCCAGCAGCTCGGACAGGGAACAAAAAGAGACCCAGTACTTC. Using reference TRBV13 and TRBJ2-5 for the parts outside the CDR3, the full variable domain is AAGVIQSPRHLIKEKRETATLKCYPIPRHDTVYWYQQGPGQDPQFLISFYEKMQSDKGSIPDRFSAQQFSDYHSELNMSSLELGDSALYFCASSSDREQKETQYFGPGTRLLVL.